Listed below are T cell receptor beta chains from one sample, sequenced in a study of T cell responses to AZD1222 COVID-19 vaccine. TCRdb's table, derived via immunoSEQ multiplex PCR, lists solely in-frame clones and lacks some. This sample has roughly 110,000 clones, with about nine tenths found just once. Sequenced here: peripheral blood, sampled on day 0 of AZD1222 vaccination. These receptors were obtained from an adult in good health. Each CDR3 is given with its conserved first and last residue. D genes are given only for firm matches. Not every row has a clone size; where given, it reads once, few, many or a size class.

clone_size: NA; d_call: TRBD1; j_call: TRBJ1-3; v_call: TRBV9; cdr3_aa: CASSVWDRGTRNTIYF; cdr3_nt: TGTGCCAGCAGCGTATGGGACAGGGGAACAAGAAACACCATATATTTT
clone_size: NA; d_call: TRBD1; j_call: TRBJ2-1; v_call: TRBV7-3; cdr3_aa: CASSSTGQGFDEQFF; cdr3_nt: TGTGCCAGCAGCTCCACGGGACAGGGGTTCGATGAGCAGTTCTTC
clone_size: NA; d_call: TRBD2; j_call: TRBJ2-7; v_call: TRBV18; cdr3_aa: CASSPLSLAAYEQYF; cdr3_nt: TGTGCCAGCTCTCCCCTATCCCTAGCGGCCTACGAGCAGTACTTC
clone_size: once; d_call: NA; j_call: TRBJ2-7; v_call: TRBV18; cdr3_aa: CASSPTGSEQYF; cdr3_nt: TGTGCCAGCTCACCTACGGGTTCAGAGCAGTACTTC
clone_size: once; d_call: TRBD2; j_call: TRBJ2-3; v_call: TRBV7-9; cdr3_aa: CASSLGLATDTQYF; cdr3_nt: TGTGCCAGCAGCTTAGGACTAGCCACAGATACGCAGTATTTT
clone_size: NA; d_call: NA; j_call: TRBJ2-1; v_call: TRBV11-3; cdr3_aa: CASSAADEQFF; cdr3_nt: TGTGCCAGCAGCGCCGCTGATGAGCAGTTCTTC
clone_size: once; d_call: NA; j_call: TRBJ1-2; v_call: TRBV6-1; cdr3_aa: CASSDGGAHSYGYTF; cdr3_nt: TGTGCCAGCAGTGACGGGGGGGCCCATTCCTATGGCTACACCTTC
clone_size: once; d_call: NA; j_call: TRBJ2-1; v_call: TRBV4-2; cdr3_aa: CASSQRLNSYNEQFF; cdr3_nt: TGTGCCAGCAGCCAGCGGCTCAACTCCTACAATGAGCAGTTCTTC
clone_size: NA; d_call: NA; j_call: TRBJ1-1; v_call: TRBV5-1; cdr3_aa: CASSFGGSGMNTEAFF; cdr3_nt: TGCGCCAGCAGCTTCGGGGGCTCAGGTATGAACACTGAAGCTTTCTTT
clone_size: NA; d_call: NA; j_call: TRBJ2-2; v_call: TRBV4-1; cdr3_aa: CASSPHDGTGELFF; cdr3_nt: TGCGCCAGCAGCCCTCACGACGGCACCGGGGAGCTGTTTTTT
clone_size: NA; d_call: TRBD1; j_call: TRBJ1-2; v_call: TRBV7-9; cdr3_aa: CASSLISGGTHYTF; cdr3_nt: TGTGCCAGCAGCTTGATCTCAGGGGGCACCCACTACACCTTC
clone_size: NA; d_call: TRBD2; j_call: TRBJ2-3; v_call: TRBV9; cdr3_aa: CASRGPGGSGGSSTDTQYF; cdr3_nt: TGTGCCAGCAGAGGCCCAGGGGGTAGCGGGGGGTCGAGCACAGATACGCAGTATTTT
clone_size: NA; d_call: NA; j_call: TRBJ2-1; v_call: TRBV7-3; cdr3_aa: CASGQRSEQFF; cdr3_nt: TGTGCCAGCGGCCAGCGAAGTGAGCAGTTCTTC
clone_size: NA; d_call: NA; j_call: TRBJ2-7; v_call: TRBV21-1; cdr3_aa: CASSTRGRGLAGDLIRYEQYF; cdr3_nt: TGTGCCAGCAGCACTCGAGGTCGTGGACTAGCGGGAGATTTGATACGGTACGAGCAGTACTTC
clone_size: NA; d_call: TRBD1; j_call: TRBJ1-1; v_call: TRBV7-6; cdr3_aa: CASSDRGRGNTEAFF; cdr3_nt: TGTGCCAGCAGCGACAGGGGGCGGGGGAACACTGAAGCTTTCTTT
clone_size: once; d_call: NA; j_call: TRBJ1-1; v_call: TRBV7-9; cdr3_aa: CASSFNQGNTEAFF; cdr3_nt: TGTGCCAGCAGCTTTAATCAGGGGAACACTGAAGCTTTCTTT
clone_size: NA; d_call: TRBD2; j_call: TRBJ2-5; v_call: TRBV11-2; cdr3_aa: CASSQLAGGKETQYF; cdr3_nt: TGTGCCAGCAGCCAATTAGCGGGGGGGAAAGAGACCCAGTACTTC